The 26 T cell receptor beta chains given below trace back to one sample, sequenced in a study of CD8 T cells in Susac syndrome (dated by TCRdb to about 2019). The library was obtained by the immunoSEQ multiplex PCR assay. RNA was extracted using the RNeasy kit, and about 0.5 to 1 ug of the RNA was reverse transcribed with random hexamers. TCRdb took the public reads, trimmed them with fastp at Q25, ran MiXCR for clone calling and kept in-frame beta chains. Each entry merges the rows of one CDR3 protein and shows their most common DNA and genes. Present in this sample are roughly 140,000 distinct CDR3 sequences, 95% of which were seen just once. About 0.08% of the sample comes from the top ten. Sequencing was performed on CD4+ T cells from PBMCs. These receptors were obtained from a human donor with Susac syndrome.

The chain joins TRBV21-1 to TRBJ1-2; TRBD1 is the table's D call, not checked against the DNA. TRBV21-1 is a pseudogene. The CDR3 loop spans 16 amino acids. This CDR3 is CASSIEDRRTNYGYTF. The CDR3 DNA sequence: TGTGCCAGCAGCATAGAGGACAGGAGGACTAACTATGGCTACACCTTC.

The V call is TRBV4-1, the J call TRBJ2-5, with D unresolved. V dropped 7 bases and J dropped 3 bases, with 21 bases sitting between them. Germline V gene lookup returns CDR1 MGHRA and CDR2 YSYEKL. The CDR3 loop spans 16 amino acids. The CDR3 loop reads CASKGLRGEVEETQYF. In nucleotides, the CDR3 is TGCGCCAGCAAGGGCCTCCGAGGAGAGGTCGAAGAGACCCAGTACTTC.

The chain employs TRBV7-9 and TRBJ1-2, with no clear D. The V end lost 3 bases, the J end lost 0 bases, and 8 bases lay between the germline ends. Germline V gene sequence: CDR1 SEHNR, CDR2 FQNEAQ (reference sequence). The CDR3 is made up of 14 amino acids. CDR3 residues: CASSLRGSNYGYTF. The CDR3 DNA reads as TGTGCCAGCAGCTTGCGGGGATCTAACTATGGCTACACCTTC.

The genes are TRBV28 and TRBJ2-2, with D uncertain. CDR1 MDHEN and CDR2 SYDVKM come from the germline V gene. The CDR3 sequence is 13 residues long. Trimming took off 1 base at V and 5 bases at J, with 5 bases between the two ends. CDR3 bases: TGTGCCAGCAGTTTATCCGAGACCGGGGAGCTGTTTTTT. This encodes CASSLSETGELFF.

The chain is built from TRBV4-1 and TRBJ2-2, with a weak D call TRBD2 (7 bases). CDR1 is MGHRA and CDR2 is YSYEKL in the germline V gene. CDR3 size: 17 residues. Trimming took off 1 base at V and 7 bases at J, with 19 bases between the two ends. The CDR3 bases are TGCGCCAGCAGCCAAGGGTTCGCCCCCGGGGGGCACGGGGAGCTGTTTTTT. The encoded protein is CASSQGFAPGGHGELFF.

CDR3 region: CASSQGRVYEQYF. CDR3 nucleotide sequence: TGTGCCAGCAGCCAAGGGAGAGTCTACGAGCAGTACTTC. This rearrangement joins TRBV3-1 to TRBJ2-7; D remains ambiguous. The V gene lost 1 base and the J gene lost 3 bases, with 7 bases spanning the gap. The CDR3 has 13 amino acids. Germline loops: CDR1 LGHDT, CDR2 YNNKEL (reference sequence).

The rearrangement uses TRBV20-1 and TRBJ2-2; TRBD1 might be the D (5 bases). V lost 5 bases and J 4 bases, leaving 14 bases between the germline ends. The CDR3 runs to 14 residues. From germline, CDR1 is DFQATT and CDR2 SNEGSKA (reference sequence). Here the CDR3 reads CSALPGSGTGELFF. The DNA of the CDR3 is TGCAGTGCTTTACCAGGGTCGGGCACCGGGGAGCTGTTTTTT.

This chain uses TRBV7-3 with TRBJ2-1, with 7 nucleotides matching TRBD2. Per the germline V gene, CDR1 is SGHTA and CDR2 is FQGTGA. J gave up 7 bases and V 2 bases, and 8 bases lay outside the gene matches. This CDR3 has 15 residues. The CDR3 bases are TGTGCCAGCAGCTTAGTGGCTGTGGGGGGGAATGAGCAGTTCTTC. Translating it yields CASSLVAVGGNEQFF. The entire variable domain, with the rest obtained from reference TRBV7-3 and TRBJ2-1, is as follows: GAGVSQTPSNKVTEKGKYVELRCDPISGHTALYWYRQSLGQGPEFLIYFQGTGAADDSGLPNDRFFAVRPEGSVSTLKIQRTERGDSAVYLCASSLVAVGGNEQFFGPGTRLTVL.

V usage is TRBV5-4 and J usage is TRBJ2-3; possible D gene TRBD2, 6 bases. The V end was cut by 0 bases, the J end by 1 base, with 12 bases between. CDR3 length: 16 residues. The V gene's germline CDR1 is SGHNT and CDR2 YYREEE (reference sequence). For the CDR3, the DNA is TGTGCCAGCAGCTTGGCCCTAGCGCCGGGCACAGATACGCAGTATTTT. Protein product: CASSLALAPGTDTQYF.

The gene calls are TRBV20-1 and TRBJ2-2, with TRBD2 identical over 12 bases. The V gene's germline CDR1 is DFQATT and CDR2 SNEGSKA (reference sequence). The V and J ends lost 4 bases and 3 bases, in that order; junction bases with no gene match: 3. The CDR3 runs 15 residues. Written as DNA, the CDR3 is TGCAGTGCTAAGACTAGCGGGAGATACACCGGGGAGCTGTTTTTT. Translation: CSAKTSGRYTGELFF.

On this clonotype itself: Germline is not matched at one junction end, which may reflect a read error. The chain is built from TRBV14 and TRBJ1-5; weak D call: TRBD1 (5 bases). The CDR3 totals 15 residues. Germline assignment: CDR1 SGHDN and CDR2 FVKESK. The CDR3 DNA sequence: TGTGCCAGCAGCCAAGATGGTGCCCAGAGACAGCTCCAGCATTTT. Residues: CASSQDGAQRQLQHF.

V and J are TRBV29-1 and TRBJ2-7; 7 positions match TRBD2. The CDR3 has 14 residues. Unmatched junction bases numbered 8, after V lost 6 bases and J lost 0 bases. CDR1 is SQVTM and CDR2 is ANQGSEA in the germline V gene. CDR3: CSVRTSWSSYEQYF. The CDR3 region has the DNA TGCAGCGTCAGGACTAGTTGGAGCTCCTACGAGCAGTACTTC.

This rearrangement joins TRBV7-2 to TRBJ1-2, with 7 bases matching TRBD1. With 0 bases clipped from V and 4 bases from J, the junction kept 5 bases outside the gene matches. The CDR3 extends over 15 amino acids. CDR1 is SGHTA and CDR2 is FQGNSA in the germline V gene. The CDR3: CASSLARAGGYGYTF. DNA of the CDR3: TGTGCCAGCAGCTTAGCGAGGGCAGGGGGCTATGGCTACACCTTC.

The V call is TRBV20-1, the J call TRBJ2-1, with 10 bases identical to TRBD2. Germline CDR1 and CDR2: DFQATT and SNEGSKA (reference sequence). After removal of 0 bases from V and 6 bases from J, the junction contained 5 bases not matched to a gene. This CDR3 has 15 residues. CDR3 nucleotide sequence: TGCAGTGCTAGAGATAGGGGACTAGCGTCCAATGAGCAGTTCTTC. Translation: CSARDRGLASNEQFF.

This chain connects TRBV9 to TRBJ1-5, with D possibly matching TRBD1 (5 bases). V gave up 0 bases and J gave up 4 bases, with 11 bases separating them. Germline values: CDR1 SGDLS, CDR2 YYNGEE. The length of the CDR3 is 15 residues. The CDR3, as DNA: TGTGCCAGCAGCGTAGAGCCAGGGAGTAATCAGCCCCAGCATTTT. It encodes CASSVEPGSNQPQHF.

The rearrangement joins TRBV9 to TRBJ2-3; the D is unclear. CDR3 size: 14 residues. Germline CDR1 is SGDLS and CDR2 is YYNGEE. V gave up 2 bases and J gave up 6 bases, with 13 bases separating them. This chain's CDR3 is CASSVYQDRDTQYF. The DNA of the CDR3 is TGTGCCAGCAGCGTGTATCAGGATCGGGATACGCAGTATTTT. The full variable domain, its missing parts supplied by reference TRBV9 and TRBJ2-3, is DSGVTQTPKHLITATGQRVTLRCSPRSGDLSVYWYQQSLDQGLQFLIQYYNGEERAKGNILERFSAQQFPDLHSELNLSSLELGDSALYFCASSVYQDRDTQYFGPGTRLTVL.

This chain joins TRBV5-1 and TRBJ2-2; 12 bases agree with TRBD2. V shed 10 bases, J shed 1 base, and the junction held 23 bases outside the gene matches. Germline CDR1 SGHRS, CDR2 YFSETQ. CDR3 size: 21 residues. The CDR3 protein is CADRDRARLGTSGQNTGELFF. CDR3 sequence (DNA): TGCGCCGACCGGGACAGGGCTCGGTTGGGGACTAGCGGGCAGAACACCGGGGAGCTGTTTTTT.

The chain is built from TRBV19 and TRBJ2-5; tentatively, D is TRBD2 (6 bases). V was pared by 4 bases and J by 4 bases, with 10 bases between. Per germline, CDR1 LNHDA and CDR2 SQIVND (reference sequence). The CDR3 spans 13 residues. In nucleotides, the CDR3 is TGTGCCAGTAGTAGACTAGAAGGAGAGACCCAGTACTTC. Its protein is CASSRLEGETQYF.

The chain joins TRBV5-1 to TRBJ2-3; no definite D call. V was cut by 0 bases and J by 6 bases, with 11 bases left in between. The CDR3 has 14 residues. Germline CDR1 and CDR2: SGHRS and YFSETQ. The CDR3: CASSLVSVSDTQYF. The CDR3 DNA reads TGCGCCAGCAGCTTGGTCAGCGTCTCGGATACGCAGTATTTT.

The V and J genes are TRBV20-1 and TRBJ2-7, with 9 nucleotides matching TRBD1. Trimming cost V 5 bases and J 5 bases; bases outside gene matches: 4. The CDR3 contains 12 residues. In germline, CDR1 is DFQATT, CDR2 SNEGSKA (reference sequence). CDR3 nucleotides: TGCAGTGCTGGGACAGGGTTGAACGAGCAGTACTTC. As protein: CSAGTGLNEQYF.

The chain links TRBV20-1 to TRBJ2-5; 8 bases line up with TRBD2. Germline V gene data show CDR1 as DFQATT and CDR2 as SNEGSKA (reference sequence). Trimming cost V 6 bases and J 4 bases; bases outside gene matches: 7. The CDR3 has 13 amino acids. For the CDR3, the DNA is TGCAGTGCGCCTCCGGGGGGGAGAGAGACCCAGTACTTC. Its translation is CSAPPGGRETQYF.

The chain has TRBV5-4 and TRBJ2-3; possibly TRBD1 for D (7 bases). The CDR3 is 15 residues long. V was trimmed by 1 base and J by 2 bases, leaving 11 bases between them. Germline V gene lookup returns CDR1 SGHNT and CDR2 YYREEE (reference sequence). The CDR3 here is CASSLQGGITDTQYF. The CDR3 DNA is TGTGCCAGCAGCTTGCAGGGGGGAATCACAGATACGCAGTATTTT.

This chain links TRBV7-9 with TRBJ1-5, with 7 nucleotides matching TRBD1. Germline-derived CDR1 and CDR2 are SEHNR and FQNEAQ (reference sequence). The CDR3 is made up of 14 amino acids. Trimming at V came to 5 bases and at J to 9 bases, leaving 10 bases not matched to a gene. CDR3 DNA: TGTGCCAGCAGCCAGGAGACAGGGCAAAGGCCCCAGCATTTT. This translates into CASSQETGQRPQHF.

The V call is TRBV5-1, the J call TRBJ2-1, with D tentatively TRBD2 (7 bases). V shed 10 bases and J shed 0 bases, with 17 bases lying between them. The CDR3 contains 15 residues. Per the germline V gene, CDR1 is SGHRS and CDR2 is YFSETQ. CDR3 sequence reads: CASSWGGGSYNEQFF. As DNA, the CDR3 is TGCGCCTCCTCATGGGGGGGCGGCTCCTACAATGAGCAGTTCTTC. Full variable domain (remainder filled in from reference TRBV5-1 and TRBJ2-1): KAGVTQTPRYLIKTRGQQVTLSCSPISGHRSVSWYQQTPGQGLQFLFEYFSETQRNKGNFPGRFSGRQFSNSRSEMNVSTLELGDSALYLCASSWGGGSYNEQFFGPGTRLTVL.

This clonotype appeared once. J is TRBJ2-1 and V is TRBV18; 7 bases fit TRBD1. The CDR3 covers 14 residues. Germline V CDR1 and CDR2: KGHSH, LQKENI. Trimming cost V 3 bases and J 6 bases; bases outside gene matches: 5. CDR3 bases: TGTGCCAGCTCACCCATACAGGGGAGCAATGAGCAGTTCTTC. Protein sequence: CASSPIQGSNEQFF.

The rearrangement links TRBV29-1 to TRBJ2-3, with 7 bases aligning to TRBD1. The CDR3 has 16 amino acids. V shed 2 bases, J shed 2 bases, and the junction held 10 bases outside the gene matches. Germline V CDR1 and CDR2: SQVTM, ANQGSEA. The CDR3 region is CSVEIGQGVITDTQYF. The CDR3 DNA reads TGCAGCGTTGAAATTGGGCAGGGGGTTATCACAGATACGCAGTATTTT.